The clone carrying this T cell receptor (beta chain) has a single count. The antigen remains unidentified. The data were taken from a study of blood T cells in healthy people across ages. The study, taken as a whole, reports: Diversity figures based on one million T cells were deemed too low. What prevented conclusive comparison of naive and antigen-experienced cells was that PBMCs were unsorted.

Primers used in a second PCR of roughly 6 to 11 cycles were a sample-barcoded 5' primer and a J-beta primer mix. TCRdb reanalysed the 5' RACE reads using MiXCR and keeps one entry per CDR3 protein. The top ten hold about 10% of the sample, which has roughly 1.7 million distinct CDR3 sequences, about 31% seen once. Sequencing was performed on blood. The TCR sequence derives from a woman aged 25 to 39 in good health.

CDR3 residues: CASSWGEDFGYEQYF. CDR3 DNA sequence: TGTGCCAGCAGCTGGGGGGAGGATTTCGGATACGAGCAGTACTTC. The V and J genes are TRBV9 and TRBJ2-7; tentative D call: TRBD2 (6 bases). This CDR3 spans 15 amino acids. V shed 4 bases and J shed 4 bases, with 18 bases lying between them. The germline V gene has CDR1 SGDLS and CDR2 YYNGEE.